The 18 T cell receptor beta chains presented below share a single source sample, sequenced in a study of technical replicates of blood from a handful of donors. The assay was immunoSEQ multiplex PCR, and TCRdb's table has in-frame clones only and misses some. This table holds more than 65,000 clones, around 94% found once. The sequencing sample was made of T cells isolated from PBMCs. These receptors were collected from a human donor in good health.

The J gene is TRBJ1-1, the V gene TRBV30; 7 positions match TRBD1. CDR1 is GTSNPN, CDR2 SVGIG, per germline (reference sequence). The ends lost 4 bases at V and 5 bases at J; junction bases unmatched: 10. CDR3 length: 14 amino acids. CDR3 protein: CAWIVQGIRTEAFF. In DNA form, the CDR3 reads TGTGCCTGGATCGTACAGGGGATTAGAACTGAAGCTTTCTTT.

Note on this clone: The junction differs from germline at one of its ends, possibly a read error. For the CDR3, the DNA is TGTGCCAGCAGTGATAAGAGGGACAGAAGAGACTTC. Its translation: CASSDKRDRRDF. The V and J genes are TRBV6-4 and TRBJ2-7, with 7 bases aligning to TRBD1. The CDR3 is made up of 12 amino acids. The germline CDR1 and CDR2 sequences are MRHNA and SNTAGT.

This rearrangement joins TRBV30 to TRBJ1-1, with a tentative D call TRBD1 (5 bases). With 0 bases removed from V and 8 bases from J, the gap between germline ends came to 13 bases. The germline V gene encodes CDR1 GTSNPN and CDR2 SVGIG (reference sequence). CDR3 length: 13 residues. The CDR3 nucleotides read TGTGCCTGGAGTGTAATTGGGGCCCTCGAAGCTTTCTTT. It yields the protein CAWSVIGALEAFF.

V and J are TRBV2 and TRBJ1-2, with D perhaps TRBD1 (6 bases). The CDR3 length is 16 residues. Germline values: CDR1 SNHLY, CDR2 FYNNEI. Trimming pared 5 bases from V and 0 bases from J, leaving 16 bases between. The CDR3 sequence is CASSYPQGYANYGYTF. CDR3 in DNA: TGTGCCAGCAGTTATCCCCAGGGGTACGCTAACTATGGCTACACCTTC.

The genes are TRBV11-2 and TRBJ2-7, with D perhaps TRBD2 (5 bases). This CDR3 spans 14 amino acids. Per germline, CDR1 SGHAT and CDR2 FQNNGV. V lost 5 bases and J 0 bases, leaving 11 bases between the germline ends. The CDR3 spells CASSQGLLSYEQYF. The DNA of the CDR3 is TGTGCCAGCAGCCAAGGACTCCTCTCCTACGAGCAGTACTTC.

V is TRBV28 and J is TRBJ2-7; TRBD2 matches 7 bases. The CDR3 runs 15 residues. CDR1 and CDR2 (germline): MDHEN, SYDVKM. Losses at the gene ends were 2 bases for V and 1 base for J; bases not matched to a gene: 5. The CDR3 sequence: CASSLRGSTSYEQYF. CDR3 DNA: TGTGCCAGCAGTTTACGCGGGAGTACTTCCTACGAGCAGTACTTC.

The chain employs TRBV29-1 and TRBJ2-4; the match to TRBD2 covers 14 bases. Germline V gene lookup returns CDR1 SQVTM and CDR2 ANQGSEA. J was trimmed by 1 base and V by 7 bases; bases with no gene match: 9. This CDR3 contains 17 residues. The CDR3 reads CSAAGLAGDGAKNIQYF. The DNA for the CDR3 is TGCAGCGCTGCGGGACTAGCGGGAGATGGGGCCAAAAACATTCAGTACTTC.

The CDR3 coding sequence is TGTGCCAGCAGTGTACGGTCTGGAAACACCATATATTTT. Its protein is CASSVRSGNTIYF. This chain uses TRBV2 with TRBJ1-3; D unresolved. Trimming pared 4 bases from V and 1 base from J, leaving 5 bases between. Germline assignment: CDR1 SNHLY and CDR2 FYNNEI. The CDR3 extends over 13 amino acids.

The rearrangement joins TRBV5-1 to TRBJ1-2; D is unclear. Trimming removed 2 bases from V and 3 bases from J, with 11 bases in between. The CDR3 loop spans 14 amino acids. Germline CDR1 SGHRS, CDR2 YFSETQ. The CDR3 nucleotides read TGCGCCAGCAGCTTAGCAGCCGGGGACTATGGCTACACCTTC. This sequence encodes CASSLAAGDYGYTF.

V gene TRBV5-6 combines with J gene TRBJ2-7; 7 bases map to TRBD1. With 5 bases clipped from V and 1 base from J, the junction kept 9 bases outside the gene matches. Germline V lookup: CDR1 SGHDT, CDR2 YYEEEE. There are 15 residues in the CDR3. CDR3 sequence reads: CASSYRGIESYEQYF. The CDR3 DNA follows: TGTGCCAGCAGTTACAGGGGCATTGAATCCTACGAGCAGTACTTC.

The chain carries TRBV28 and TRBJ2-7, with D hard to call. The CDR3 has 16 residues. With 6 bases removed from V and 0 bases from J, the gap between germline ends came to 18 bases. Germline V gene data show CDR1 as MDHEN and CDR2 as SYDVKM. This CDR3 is CASSSSETRPSYEQYF. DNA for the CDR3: TGTGCCAGCAGCAGCTCAGAGACTCGCCCCTCCTACGAGCAGTACTTC.

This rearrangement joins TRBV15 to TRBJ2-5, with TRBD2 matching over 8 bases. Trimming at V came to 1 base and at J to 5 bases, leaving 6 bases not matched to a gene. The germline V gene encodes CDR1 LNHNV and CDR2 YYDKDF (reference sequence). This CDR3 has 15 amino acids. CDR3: CATSRVSGGWETQYF. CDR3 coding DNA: TGTGCCACCAGCAGAGTGTCGGGGGGGTGGGAGACCCAGTACTTC.

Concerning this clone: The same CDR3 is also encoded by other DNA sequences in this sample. The CDR3 here is CASSLGQGLGNEQFF. CDR3 coding DNA: TGTGCCAGCAGCTTAGGACAGGGGTTGGGTAATGAGCAGTTCTTC. The genes are TRBV13 and TRBJ2-1; 7 positions agree with TRBD1. V lost 0 bases and J lost 7; bases outside the gene matches: 6. In germline, CDR1 is PRHDT, CDR2 FYEKMQ (reference sequence). CDR3 size: 15 residues.

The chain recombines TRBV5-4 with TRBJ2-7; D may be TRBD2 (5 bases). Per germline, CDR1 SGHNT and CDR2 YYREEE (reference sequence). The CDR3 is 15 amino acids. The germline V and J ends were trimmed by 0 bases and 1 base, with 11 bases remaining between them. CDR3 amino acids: CASSLAVGVSYEQYF. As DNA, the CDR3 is TGTGCCAGCAGCTTGGCCGTCGGGGTATCCTACGAGCAGTACTTC.

The CDR3 DNA reads TGTGCCAGCAGGGGGGGATCTACTAATGAAAAACTGTTTTTT. This gives the protein CASRGGSTNEKLFF. The V call is TRBV28, the J call TRBJ1-4; maybe TRBD1 (5 bases). Germline V gives CDR1 MDHEN, CDR2 SYDVKM. V lost 6 bases and J 2 bases, leaving 10 bases between the germline ends. The CDR3 contains 14 residues. The variable domain in full, with the rest retrieved from reference TRBV28 and TRBJ1-4, is DVKVTQSSRYLVKRTGEKVFLECVQDMDHENMFWYRQDPGLGLRLIYFSYDVKMKEKGDIPEGYSVSREKKERFSLILESASTNQTSMYLCASRGGSTNEKLFFGSGTQLSVL.

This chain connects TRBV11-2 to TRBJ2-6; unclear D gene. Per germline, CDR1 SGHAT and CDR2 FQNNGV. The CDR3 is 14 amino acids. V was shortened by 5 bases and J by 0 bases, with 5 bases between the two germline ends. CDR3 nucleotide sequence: TGTGCCAGCAGCGGAGTCTCTGGGGCCAACGTCCTGACTTTC. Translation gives CASSGVSGANVLTF.

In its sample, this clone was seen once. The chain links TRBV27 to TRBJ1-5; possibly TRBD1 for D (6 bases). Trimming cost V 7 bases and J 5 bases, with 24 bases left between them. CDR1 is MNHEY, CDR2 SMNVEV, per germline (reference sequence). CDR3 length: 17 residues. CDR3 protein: CASIMGGRRTVHQPQHF. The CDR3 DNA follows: TGTGCCAGCATCATGGGGGGGCGGAGGACCGTCCATCAGCCCCAGCATTTT.

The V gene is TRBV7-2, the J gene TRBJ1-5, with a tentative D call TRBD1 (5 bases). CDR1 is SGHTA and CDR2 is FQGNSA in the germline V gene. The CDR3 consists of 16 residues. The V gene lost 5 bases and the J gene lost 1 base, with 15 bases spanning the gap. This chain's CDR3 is CASSPVGGGSNQPQHF. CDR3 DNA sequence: TGTGCCAGCAGCCCCGTTGGGGGGGGGAGCAATCAGCCCCAGCATTTT.